The present TCR beta chain was sequenced within a study of identical twins. Study-wide findings and caveats: Sequences that were out-of-frame, alpha and twin-shared displayed an excess of low generation probability.

This clonotype has at least ten counts. Its antigen is as yet unknown. Template switching, a step in the protocol, added a universal primer site, and cDNA carried unique molecular identifiers. TCRdb analysed the 5' RACE reads with MiXCR anew, one entry per CDR3 protein. The profile covers 450,000 to 650,000 distinct CDR3 sequences, with around a tenth appearing a single time and roughly 3% taken by the ten largest. Trimming removed 1 base from V and 4 bases from J; junction bases left unmatched: 7. CDR1 is SQVTM and CDR2 is ANQGSEA in the germline V gene. This CDR3 contains 14 residues. The sample was also reused in another study, on yellow fever vaccine responses in identical twins.

The sequenced sample was PBMCs. The clonotype comes from a young woman in good health. V usage is TRBV29-1 and J usage is TRBJ2-7; 7 nucleotides align to TRBD1. CDR3 nucleotides: TGCAGCGTTGAAGTCCCGGGACAGACTTACGAGCAGTACTTC. This encodes CSVEVPGQTYEQYF.